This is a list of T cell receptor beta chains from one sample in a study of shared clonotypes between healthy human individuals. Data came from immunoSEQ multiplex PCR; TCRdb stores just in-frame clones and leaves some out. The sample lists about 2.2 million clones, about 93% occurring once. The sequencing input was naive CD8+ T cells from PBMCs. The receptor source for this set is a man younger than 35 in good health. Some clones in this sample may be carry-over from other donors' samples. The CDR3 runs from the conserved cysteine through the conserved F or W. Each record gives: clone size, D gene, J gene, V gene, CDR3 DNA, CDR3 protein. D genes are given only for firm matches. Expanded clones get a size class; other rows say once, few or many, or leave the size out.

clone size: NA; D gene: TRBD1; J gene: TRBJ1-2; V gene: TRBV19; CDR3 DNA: TGTGCCAGTAGTATGGGTCGACAGGGATGGAACTATGGCTACACCTTC; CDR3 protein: CASSMGRQGWNYGYTF
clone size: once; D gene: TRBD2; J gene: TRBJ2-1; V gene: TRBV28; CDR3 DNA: TGTGCCAGCAGTTTATCACTTAGCGGGAGGGGTCCCTACAATGAGCAGTTCTTC; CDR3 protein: CASSLSLSGRGPYNEQFF
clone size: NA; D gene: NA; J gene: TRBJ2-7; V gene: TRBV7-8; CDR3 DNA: TGTGCCAGCAGCTCCTTTCGGGGGTACTACGAGCAGTACTTC; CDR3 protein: CASSSFRGYYEQYF
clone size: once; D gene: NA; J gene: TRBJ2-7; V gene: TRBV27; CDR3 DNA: TGTGCCAGCAGCTTGGGATACGAGCAGTACTTC; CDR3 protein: CASSLGYEQYF
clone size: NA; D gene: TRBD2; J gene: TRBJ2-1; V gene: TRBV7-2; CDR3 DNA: TGTGCCAGCAGCTTTGGGCTAGCGGGAGTGACTTGGCACAATGAGCAGTTCTTC; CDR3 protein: CASSFGLAGVTWHNEQFF
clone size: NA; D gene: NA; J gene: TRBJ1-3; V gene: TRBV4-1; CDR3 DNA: TGCGCCAGCAGCCAAGGTGGAGGCTCTGGAAACACCATATATTTT; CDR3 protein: CASSQGGGSGNTIYF
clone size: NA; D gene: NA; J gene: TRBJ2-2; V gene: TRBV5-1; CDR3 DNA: TGCGCCAGCAGAATAGCGACCGGGGAGCTGTTTTTT; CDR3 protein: CASRIATGELFF
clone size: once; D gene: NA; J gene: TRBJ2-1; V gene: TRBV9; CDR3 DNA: TGTGCCAGCAGCGTAGCTCGGCACAATGAGCAGTTCTTC; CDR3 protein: CASSVARHNEQFF
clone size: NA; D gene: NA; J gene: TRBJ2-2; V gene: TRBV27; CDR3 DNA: TGTGCCAGCAGCTTAAGAAACACCGGGGAGCTGTTTTTT; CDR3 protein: CASSLRNTGELFF
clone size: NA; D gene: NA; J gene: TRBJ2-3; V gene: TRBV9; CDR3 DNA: TGTGCCAGCAGCGTAGCGGAGGGTTTGGTAGGATGGGATACGCAGTATTTT; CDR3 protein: CASSVAEGLVGWDTQYF
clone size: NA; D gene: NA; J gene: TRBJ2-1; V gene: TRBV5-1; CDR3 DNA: TGCGCCAGCAGCTTGCCAAGTGGGGGTGAGAATGAGCAGTTCTTC; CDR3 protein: CASSLPSGGENEQFF
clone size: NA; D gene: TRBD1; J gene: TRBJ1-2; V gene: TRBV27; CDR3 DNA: TGTGCCAGCAGTTTACTGACAGGGGAAGGCTACACCTTC; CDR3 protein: CASSLLTGEGYTF
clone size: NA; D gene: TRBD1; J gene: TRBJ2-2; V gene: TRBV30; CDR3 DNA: TGTGCCTGGAGTGTAGCCCAGGGGGCTAAAGCCGGGGAGCTGTTTTTT; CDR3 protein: CAWSVAQGAKAGELFF
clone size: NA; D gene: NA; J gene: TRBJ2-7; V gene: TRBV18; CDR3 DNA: TGTGCCAGCTCACCACCTTCAGGCTACGAGCAGTACTTC; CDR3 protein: CASSPPSGYEQYF